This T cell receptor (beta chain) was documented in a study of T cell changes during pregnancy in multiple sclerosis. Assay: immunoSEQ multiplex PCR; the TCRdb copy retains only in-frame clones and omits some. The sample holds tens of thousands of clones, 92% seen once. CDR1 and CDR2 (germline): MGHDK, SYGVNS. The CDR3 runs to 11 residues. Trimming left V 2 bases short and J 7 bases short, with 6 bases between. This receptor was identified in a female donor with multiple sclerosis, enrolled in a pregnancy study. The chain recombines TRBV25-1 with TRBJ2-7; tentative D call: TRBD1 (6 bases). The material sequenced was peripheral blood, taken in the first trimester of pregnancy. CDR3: CASSEGTEQYF. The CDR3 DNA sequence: TGTGCCAGCAGTGAAGGGACAGAGCAGTACTTC.